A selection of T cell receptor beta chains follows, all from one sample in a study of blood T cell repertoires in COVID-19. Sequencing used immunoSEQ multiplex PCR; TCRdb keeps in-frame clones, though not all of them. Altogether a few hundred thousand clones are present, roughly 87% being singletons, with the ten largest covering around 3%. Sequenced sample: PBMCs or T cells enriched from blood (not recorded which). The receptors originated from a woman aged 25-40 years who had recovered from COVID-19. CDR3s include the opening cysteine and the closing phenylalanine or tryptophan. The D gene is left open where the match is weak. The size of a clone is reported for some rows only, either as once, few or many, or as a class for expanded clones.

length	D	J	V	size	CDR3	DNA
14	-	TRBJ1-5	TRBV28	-	CASSATYSNQPQHF	TGTGCCAGCAGTGCGACTTATAGCAATCAGCCCCAGCATTTT
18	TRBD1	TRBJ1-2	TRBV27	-	CASSSHGTGGPSLFGYTF	TGTGCCAGCAGCTCGCATGGGACAGGCGGCCCCTCGCTGTTTGGCTACACCTTC
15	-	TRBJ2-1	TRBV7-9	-	CASSLGLASYNEQFF	TGTGCCAGCAGCTTAGGGCTAGCGTCCTACAATGAGCAGTTCTTC
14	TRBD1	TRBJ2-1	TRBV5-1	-	CASSRTGGYNEQFF	TGCGCCAGCAGTCGGACAGGGGGGTACAATGAGCAGTTCTTC
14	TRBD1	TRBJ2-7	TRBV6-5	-	CASPHPDRVNEQYF	TGTGCCAGCCCGCACCCGGACAGGGTGAACGAGCAGTACTTC
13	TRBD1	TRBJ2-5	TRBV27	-	CASTRQGKETQYF	TGTGCCAGCACCCGACAGGGGAAAGAGACCCAGTACTTC
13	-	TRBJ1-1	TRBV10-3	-	CAISVQENTEAFF	TGTGCCATCAGTGTGCAGGAGAACACTGAAGCTTTCTTT
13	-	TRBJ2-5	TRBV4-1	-	CASSLGQQETQYF	TGCGCCAGCAGCCTAGGACAGCAAGAGACCCAGTACTTC
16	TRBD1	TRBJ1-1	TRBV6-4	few	CASSEKAGGGNTEAFF	TGTGCCAGCAGTGAAAAGGCAGGGGGCGGGAACACTGAAGCTTTCTTT
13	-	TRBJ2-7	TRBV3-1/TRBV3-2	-	CASSRTASYEQYF	TGTGCCAGCAGCCGGACAGCCTCCTACGAGCAGTACTTC
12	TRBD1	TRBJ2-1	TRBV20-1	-	CSAGDRGDEQFF	TGCAGTGCTGGTGACAGGGGTGATGAGCAGTTCTTC
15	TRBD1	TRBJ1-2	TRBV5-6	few	CASSFGTGLNYGYTF	TGTGCCAGCAGCTTTGGGACAGGGCTCAACTATGGCTACACCTTC
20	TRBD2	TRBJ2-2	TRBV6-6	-	CASSQRPPGLATQNTGELFF	TGTGCCAGCAGTCAACGGCCACCGGGACTAGCGACCCAGAACACCGGGGAGCTGTTTTTT
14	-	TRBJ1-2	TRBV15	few	CATSRDLQGNGYTF	TGTGCCACCAGCAGAGATCTTCAGGGTAATGGCTACACCTTC
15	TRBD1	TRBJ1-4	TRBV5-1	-	CASRLEGAANEKLFF	TGCGCCAGCCGACTGGAGGGGGCGGCTAATGAAAAACTGTTTTTT
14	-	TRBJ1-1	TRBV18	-	CASSPVTGFTEAFF	TGTGCCAGCTCACCCGTAACAGGGTTCACTGAAGCTTTCTTT
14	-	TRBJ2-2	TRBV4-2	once	CASSFQRVAGELFF	TGTGCCAGCAGCTTCCAACGGGTTGCCGGGGAGCTGTTTTTT
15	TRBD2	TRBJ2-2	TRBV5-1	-	CASSLPSGEAGELFF	TGCGCCAGCAGCTTGCCTAGCGGGGAAGCCGGGGAGCTGTTTTTT
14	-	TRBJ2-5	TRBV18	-	CASSPRRGQETQYF	TGTGCCAGCTCACCAAGGAGGGGTCAAGAGACCCAGTACTTC
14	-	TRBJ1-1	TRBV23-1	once	CASSPLGKNTEAFF	TGCGCCAGCAGTCCCCTCGGGAAGAACACTGAAGCTTTCTTT
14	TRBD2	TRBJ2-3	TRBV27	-	CASSPGLGTDTQYF	TGTGCCAGCAGTCCCGGACTAGGGACAGATACGCAGTATTTT
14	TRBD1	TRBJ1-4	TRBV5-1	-	CASSPGQAKEKLFF	TGCGCCAGCAGCCCGGGACAGGCGAAGGAAAAACTGTTTTTT
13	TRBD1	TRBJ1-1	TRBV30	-	CAWSRGNDREAFF	TGTGCCTGGAGCCGGGGTAATGACAGGGAGGCTTTCTTT
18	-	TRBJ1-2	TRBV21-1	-	CASSTHRDRLKNGYGYTF	TGTGCCAGCAGCACCCATCGGGACAGACTCAAAAATGGGTATGGCTACACCTTC
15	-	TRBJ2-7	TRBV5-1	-	CASSLSQGAYYEQYF	TGCGCCAGCAGCTTGAGTCAGGGCGCTTACTACGAGCAGTACTTC
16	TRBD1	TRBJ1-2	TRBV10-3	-	CAISESPTGGFYGYTF	TGTGCCATCAGTGAGTCCCCTACAGGGGGCTTCTATGGCTACACCTTC
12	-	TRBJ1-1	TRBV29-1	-	CSVKLSITEAFF	TGCAGCGTTAAGTTATCTATCACTGAAGCTTTCTTT
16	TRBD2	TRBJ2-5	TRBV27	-	CASSRRPGLAQETQYF	TGTGCCAGCAGCAGGCGACCGGGACTAGCGCAAGAGACCCAGTACTTC
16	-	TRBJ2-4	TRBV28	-	CASSLPTSLAKNIQYF	TGTGCCAGCAGTCTTCCGACAAGTCTAGCCAAAAACATTCAGTACTTC
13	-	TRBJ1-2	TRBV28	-	CASRDQGSYGYTF	TGTGCCAGCAGGGACCAGGGGAGCTATGGCTACACCTTC
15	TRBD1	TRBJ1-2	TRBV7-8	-	CASSSPGTGTYGYTF	TGTGCCAGCAGCTCGCCCGGGACAGGTACCTATGGCTACACCTTC
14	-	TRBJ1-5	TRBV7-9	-	CASSYVNSNQPQHF	TGTGCCAGCAGCTATGTTAATAGCAATCAGCCCCAGCATTTT
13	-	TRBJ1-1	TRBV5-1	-	CASSLGRNTEAFF	TGCGCCAGCAGCTTGGGTCGGAACACTGAAGCTTTCTTT
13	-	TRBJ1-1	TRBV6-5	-	CASSYQGGGEAFF	TGTGCCAGCAGTTACCAGGGAGGCGGTGAAGCTTTCTTT
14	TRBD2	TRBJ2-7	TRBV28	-	CASCDGGSSYEQYF	TGTGCCAGTTGCGACGGGGGGTCCTCCTACGAGCAGTACTTC
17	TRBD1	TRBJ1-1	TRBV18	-	CASSPYIMTGGDTEAFF	TGTGCCAGCTCACCCTACATAATGACAGGGGGGGACACTGAAGCTTTCTTT
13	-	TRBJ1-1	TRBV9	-	CASSVGANTEAFF	TGTGCCAGCAGCGTAGGGGCGAACACTGAAGCTTTCTTT
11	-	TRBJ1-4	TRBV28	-	CASRDNEKLFF	TGTGCCAGCCGGGATAATGAAAAACTGTTTTTT
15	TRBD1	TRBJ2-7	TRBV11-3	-	CASSLGTGPTYEQYF	TGTGCCAGCAGCTTAGGGACAGGGCCTACCTACGAGCAGTACTTC